This T cell receptor (beta chain) appears in the sequencing data of a study of shared clonotypes between healthy human individuals. Findings and caveats of the study: A reduction in generation probabilities was seen for non-shared clonotypes relative to those shared by all four donors. What rarefaction showed was incomplete sorted-subset sequencing despite large depth.

In germline, CDR1 is SGHVS, CDR2 FNYEAQ. V lost 2 bases and J lost 2, with 18 bases in between. This CDR3 is built from 18 residues. Genomic DNA per cell subset filled all wells of several immunoSEQ plates. The method was immunoSEQ multiplex PCR; TCRdb's version includes in-frame clones alone and lacks a portion of them. The sample holds 650,000 to 700,000 clones; 90% are singletons and the top ten take 30% to 40%. Note on this clone: Its antigen is unknown.

This TCR was recovered from a young man in good health. Some clones in this sample may be carry-over from other donors' samples. Sequences were obtained from memory CD8+ T cells from PBMCs. The subset: CD45RO+ cells pooled with CCR7-negative TemRA cells. The chain is built from TRBV7-6 and TRBJ2-2; D tentatively fits TRBD1 or TRBD2 (6 bases each). The CDR3 spells CASSLIQGRGTNTGELFF. CDR3 bases: TGTGCCAGCAGCTTAATCCAGGGGCGGGGAACTAACACCGGGGAGCTGTTTTTT.